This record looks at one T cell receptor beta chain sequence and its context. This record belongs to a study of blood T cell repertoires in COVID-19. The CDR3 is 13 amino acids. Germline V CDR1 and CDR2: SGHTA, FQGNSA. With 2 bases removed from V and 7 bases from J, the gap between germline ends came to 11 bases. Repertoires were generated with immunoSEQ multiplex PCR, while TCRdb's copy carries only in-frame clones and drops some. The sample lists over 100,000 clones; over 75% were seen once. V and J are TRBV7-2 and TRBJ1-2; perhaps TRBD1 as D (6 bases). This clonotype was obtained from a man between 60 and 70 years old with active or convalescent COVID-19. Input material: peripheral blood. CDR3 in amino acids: CASSLNRAAGYTF. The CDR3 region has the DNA TGTGCCAGCAGCTTAAACAGGGCAGCTGGCTACACCTTC.